These 27 T cell receptor beta chains originate from one sample sequenced in a study of CD4 T cell repertoires in COVID-19. Profiled with immunoSEQ multiplex PCR; TCRdb holds only in-frame clones, not every one. The table lists about 75,000 clones, approximately 83% of them singletons. Sequences were derived from CD4+ T cells from peripheral blood, sampled after recovery from COVID-19. These receptors were taken from a human donor who had COVID-19.

The chain carries TRBV30 and TRBJ2-1; unclear D gene. The CDR3 is made up of 13 amino acids. Germline loops: CDR1 GTSNPN, CDR2 SVGIG (reference sequence). Trimming removed 4 bases from V and 3 bases from J, with 10 bases in between. CDR3 bases: TGTGCCTGGAACCCCCCCAGCTACAATGAGCAGTTCTTC. It translates to CAWNPPSYNEQFF.

The chain recombines TRBV3-1 (or the pseudogene TRBV3-2) with TRBJ2-1; 8 nucleotides agree with TRBD2. J was trimmed by 4 bases and V by 1 base; bases with no gene match: 12. This CDR3 is built from 18 residues. Germline CDR1 reads LGHDT; CDR2 reads YNNKEL (reference sequence). CDR3 amino acids: CASSQAGAVAGRYNEQFF. For the CDR3, the DNA is TGTGCCAGCAGCCAAGCGGGAGCGGTAGCGGGGCGATACAATGAGCAGTTCTTC.

This clone came up once. V usage is TRBV27 and J usage is TRBJ2-3; D perhaps matches TRBD1 (6 bases). The germline gives CDR1 MNHEY, CDR2 SMNVEV (reference sequence). The CDR3 is 14 amino acids. The V and J ends lost 2 bases and 6 bases respectively, with 12 bases between them. The CDR3 region has the DNA TGTGCCAGCAGTTTACAGGGGCTCCCGGATACGCAGTATTTT. It encodes CASSLQGLPDTQYF.

This chain links TRBV7-6 with TRBJ2-7; 10 nucleotides line up with TRBD1. Germline V CDR1 and CDR2: SGHVS, FNYEAQ. This CDR3 comprises 13 residues. V was pared by 5 bases and J by 7 bases, with 5 bases of the junction left unmatched. Here the CDR3 reads CASSGAGQGEQYF. CDR3 in DNA: TGTGCCAGCAGCGGGGCGGGACAGGGGGAGCAGTACTTC.

This clone was recorded only once. This chain connects TRBV30 to TRBJ2-1; a possible D gene is TRBD1 (5 bases). CDR1 is GTSNPN and CDR2 is SVGIG in the germline V gene (reference sequence). The CDR3 consists of 12 residues. Trimming pared 5 bases from V and 6 bases from J, leaving 11 bases between. The CDR3 DNA is TGTGCCTGGTATGGGGCTACCAATGAGCAGTTCTTC. Translating it yields CAWYGATNEQFF.

CDR3 residues: CASSLALGGEKLFF. The CDR3 DNA follows: TGTGCCAGCAGCTTAGCTTTGGGAGGGGAAAAACTGTTTTTT. This chain links TRBV11-2 with TRBJ1-4; D call uncertain. Per the germline V gene, CDR1 is SGHAT and CDR2 is FQNNGV. The CDR3 extends over 14 amino acids. Trimming cost V 1 base and J 8 bases, with 11 bases left between them.

The V call is TRBV19, the J call TRBJ1-2; weak D call: TRBD1 (5 bases). The CDR3 consists of 13 residues. Germline V gene lookup returns CDR1 LNHDA and CDR2 SQIVND (reference sequence). Trimming cost V 6 bases and J 7 bases, with 15 bases left between them. CDR3 sequence (DNA): TGTGCCAGTAGCGGCAGGGTAATTGGTGGCTACACCTTC. Amino acids: CASSGRVIGGYTF.

The chain couples TRBV7-2 to TRBJ2-1; no definite D call. The CDR3 loop spans 13 amino acids. Germline CDR1 reads SGHTA; CDR2 reads FQGNSA. The V end lost 9 bases, the J end lost 7 bases, and 16 bases lay between the germline ends. In DNA form, the CDR3 reads TGTGCCAGTAAACCGGGCCTCAGGAATGAGCAGTTCTTC. Protein product: CASKPGLRNEQFF.

V gene TRBV30 combines with J gene TRBJ1-1; 7 bases are a match to TRBD1. The CDR3 has 14 amino acids. The germline gives CDR1 GTSNPN, CDR2 SVGIG (reference sequence). V lost 1 base, J lost 0 bases, and 2 bases stayed unmatched. The CDR3 sequence: CAWSGGGMNTEAFF. The DNA for the CDR3 is TGTGCCTGGAGTGGAGGGGGCATGAACACTGAAGCTTTCTTT.

The rearrangement links TRBV27 to TRBJ1-2; possibly TRBD1 for D (5 bases). This CDR3 has 16 residues. CDR1 and CDR2 from the germline V gene are MNHEY and SMNVEV (reference sequence). V gave up 3 bases and J gave up 8 bases, with 22 bases separating them. The CDR3 coding sequence is TGTGCCAGCAGTTTGTTTGTGGGGGGAGCCTTTCGGGGCTACACCTTC. Protein: CASSLFVGGAFRGYTF.

The chain recombines TRBV6-1 with TRBJ2-2; TRBD2 agrees at 9 bases. Germline loops: CDR1 MNHNS, CDR2 SASEGT. The junction had 7 bases not matched to a gene; V was cut back by 1 base and J by 4 bases. This CDR3 contains 17 residues. Here the CDR3 DNA reads TGTGCCAGCAGTGAAGGGGTAGCGGGAGACCCCACCGGGGAGCTGTTTTTT. Its protein is CASSEGVAGDPTGELFF.

This chain joins TRBV28 and TRBJ1-2; the D is unclear. Germline values: CDR1 MDHEN, CDR2 SYDVKM. V was pared by 6 bases and J by 4 bases, with 21 bases between. This CDR3 has 16 amino acids. In nucleotides, the CDR3 is TGTGCCAGCAGCCTTCGTGGAAGCCCTACGCCCTATGGCTACACCTTC. Its translation: CASSLRGSPTPYGYTF.

This chain joins TRBV5-6 and TRBJ1-6, with TRBD1 as a possible D gene (6 bases). This CDR3 contains 13 residues. The germline V gene encodes CDR1 SGHDT and CDR2 YYEEEE. Trimming removed 2 bases at V and 10 bases at J, with 10 bases between. CDR3 coding DNA: TGTGCCAGCAGCTTACCCGGGGGCTCACCCCTCCACTTT. It translates to CASSLPGGSPLHF.

This clone appeared a single time. The rearrangement links TRBV5-1 to TRBJ2-3; TRBD2 matches 10 bases. In germline, CDR1 is SGHRS, CDR2 YFSETQ. The length of the CDR3 is 14 residues. Germline trimming cut 2 bases from V and 3 bases from J; bases unmatched to any gene: 0. The CDR3: CASSFSGGTDTQYF. The CDR3, as DNA: TGCGCCAGCAGCTTTAGCGGGGGGACAGATACGCAGTATTTT.

The V and J genes are TRBV4-2 and TRBJ2-7; maybe TRBD1 (5 bases). V was shortened by 0 bases and J by 6 bases, with 9 bases between the two germline ends. CDR1 is LGHNA and CDR2 is YNFKEQ in the germline V gene. The CDR3 contains 13 residues. The CDR3 DNA sequence: TGTGCCAGCAGCCAAGATAGTAGGGGCGAGCAGTACTTC. Its protein product is CASSQDSRGEQYF.

This sequence joins TRBV27 and TRBJ2-7, with D perhaps TRBD2 (5 bases). Germline CDR1 is MNHEY and CDR2 is SMNVEV (reference sequence). Trimming shortened V by 3 bases and J by 0 bases, and 9 bases separated the two germline ends. The CDR3 contains 14 residues. The DNA for the CDR3 is TGTGCCAGCAGTTTTGAGCGGAACTCCTACGAGCAGTACTTC. This sequence encodes CASSFERNSYEQYF.

The chain uses TRBV4-1 and TRBJ1-4; D is ambiguous. This CDR3 has 15 amino acids. The germline CDR1 and CDR2 sequences are MGHRA and YSYEKL. Trimming took off 0 bases at V and 8 bases at J, with 13 bases between the two ends. CDR3 amino acids: CASSQDHGFEEKLFF. The CDR3 nucleotides read TGCGCCAGCAGCCAAGATCATGGGTTTGAAGAAAAACTGTTTTTT.

The rearrangement links TRBV6-1 to TRBJ2-5; no definite D call. The length of the CDR3 is 13 residues. The germline gives CDR1 MNHNS, CDR2 SASEGT. Trimming stripped 1 base from V and 7 bases from J, with 10 bases between. DNA of the CDR3: TGTGCCAGCAGTGAAGGGACGGTAGGGACCCAGTACTTC. Its protein product is CASSEGTVGTQYF.

The chain uses TRBV19 and TRBJ1-6; D gene uncertain. This CDR3 comprises 16 residues. Germline values: CDR1 LNHDA, CDR2 SQIVND (reference sequence). V was clipped by 1 base and J by 7 bases, with 14 bases between them. CDR3 DNA: TGTGCCAGTAGTATAGTACAAGGGTACCGGAATTCACCCCTCCACTTT. This translates into CASSIVQGYRNSPLHF.

This chain joins TRBV5-4 and TRBJ2-7, with a possible D match to TRBD1 (5 bases). The V end lost 1 base, the J end lost 3 bases, and 14 bases lay between the germline ends. Germline V gene data show CDR1 as SGHNT and CDR2 as YYREEE (reference sequence). This CDR3 has 15 amino acids. The CDR3 coding sequence is TGTGCCAGCAGCTTGCAGGGCGGTAAAGGCTACGAGCAGTACTTC. The encoded protein is CASSLQGGKGYEQYF.

The gene calls are TRBV12-5 and TRBJ1-2; possible D gene TRBD1, 5 bases. Germline V CDR1 and CDR2: LGHNT, FRNRAP. The CDR3 covers 14 residues. The V end was cut by 7 bases, the J end by 4 bases, with 16 bases between. Here the CDR3 DNA reads TGTGCTAGTGCCCGGGGGGAAGTTGGCTATGGCTACACCTTC. It yields the protein CASARGEVGYGYTF.

This clone was detected a few times. Other nucleotide sequences from this sample produce the same CDR3. This chain connects TRBV12-3 or TRBV12-4 to TRBJ2-1, with D possibly matching TRBD1 (6 bases). V lost 2 bases to trimming and J lost 10 bases, with 6 bases between them. This CDR3 spans 11 amino acids. CDR3 DNA: TGTGCCAGCAGTTTAAGGGGGGAGCAGTTCTTC. It specifies CASSLRGEQFF.

There are a few counts of this clone. The gene calls are TRBV2 and TRBJ1-2; a weak D match, TRBD1 (5 bases). V lost 10 bases and J 0 bases, leaving 12 bases between the germline ends. CDR3 size: 13 residues. The germline CDR1 and CDR2 sequences are SNHLY and FYNNEI. CDR3 region: CANRGSSNYGYTF. DNA of the CDR3: TGTGCCAATAGGGGCAGTTCTAACTATGGCTACACCTTC.

V is TRBV7-2 and J is TRBJ2-5, with TRBD1 identical over 12 bases. The CDR3 is 18 residues long. Germline V gene data show CDR1 as SGHTA and CDR2 as FQGNSA. V lost 3 bases and J lost 7; bases outside the gene matches: 15. The CDR3 spells CASSFGTGGQLGVGTQYF. The DNA for the CDR3 is TGTGCCAGCAGCTTTGGGACAGGGGGCCAACTAGGGGTAGGGACCCAGTACTTC.

The chain uses TRBV7-2 and TRBJ1-5; weak D call: TRBD1 (6 bases). The germline V gene has CDR1 SGHTA and CDR2 FQGNSA. Trimming stripped 5 bases from V and 4 bases from J, with 12 bases between. The CDR3 sequence is 14 residues long. The CDR3, as DNA: TGTGCCAGCAGCCAAAGGGGGAAAAATCAGCCCCAGCATTTT. Residues: CASSQRGKNQPQHF.

The rearrangement uses TRBV6-4 and TRBJ2-7, with 7 bases matching TRBD2. CDR1 and CDR2 from the germline V gene are MRHNA and SNTAGT. The CDR3 runs 15 residues. V lost 3 bases and J lost 4; bases outside the gene matches: 9. The CDR3 is CASSDGGTNPYEQYF. Written as DNA, the CDR3 is TGTGCCAGCAGTGATGGAGGGACTAACCCTTACGAGCAGTACTTC.

The rearrangement joins TRBV5-1 to TRBJ1-6; no firm D call. The length of the CDR3 is 13 residues. Germline V gene sequence: CDR1 SGHRS, CDR2 YFSETQ. V was clipped by 6 bases and J by 5 bases, with 9 bases between them. In nucleotides, the CDR3 is TGCGCCAGCAAAGCTACTAATAATTCACCCCTCCACTTT. Its translation: CASKATNNSPLHF.